The present entry profiles one T cell receptor (beta chain) with its context. Its antigen is as yet unknown. Germline V CDR1 and CDR2: SNHLY, FYNNEI. V shed 0 bases and J shed 0 bases, with 11 bases lying between them. The CDR3 covers 16 residues. The data are from a study of cytomegalovirus exposure and HLA in healthy donors. 60 Vbeta and 13 Jbeta primers were used in PCR. Here immunoSEQ multiplex PCR was the method, and the copy in TCRdb shows in-frame clones only, minus some. This table has 110,000 to 150,000 clones, around 72% appearing once. Overall study findings and caveats: Researchers counted roughly 160 TCR beta chains as cytomegalovirus-associated. Later on, a genetic analysis was performed. It linked a missense variant in DCLRE1C with V- and J-gene trimming of TCR beta.

The sequence came from a man aged 40-49 years in good health and CMV-seronegative. The sample consisted of PBMCs. The chain combines TRBV2 with TRBJ1-1, with D possibly TRBD1 on 5 matching bases. CDR3 sequence: CASSEAGGAMNTEAFF. CDR3 sequence (DNA): TGTGCCAGCAGTGAAGCGGGGGGAGCGATGAACACTGAAGCTTTCTTT.